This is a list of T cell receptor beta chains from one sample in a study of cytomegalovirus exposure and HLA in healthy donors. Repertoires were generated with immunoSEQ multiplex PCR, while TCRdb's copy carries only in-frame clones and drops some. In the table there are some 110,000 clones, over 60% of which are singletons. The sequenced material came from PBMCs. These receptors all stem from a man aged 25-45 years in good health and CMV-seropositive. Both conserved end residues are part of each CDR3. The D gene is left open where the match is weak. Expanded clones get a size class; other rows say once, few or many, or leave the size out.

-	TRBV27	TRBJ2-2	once	CASSSQGDGELFF	TGTGCCAGCAGTTCACAGGGAGATGGGGAGCTGTTTTTT
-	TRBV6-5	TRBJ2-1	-	CASSLTGKNEQFF	TGTGCCAGCAGCCTCACGGGAAAGAATGAGCAGTTCTTC
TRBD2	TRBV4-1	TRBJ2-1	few	CASSQERLAGSNEQFF	TGCGCCAGCAGCCAAGAAAGACTAGCGGGGAGTAATGAGCAGTTCTTC
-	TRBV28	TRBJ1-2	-	CASSLGGRGVYTF	TGTGCCAGCAGTTTGGGGGGGCGAGGAGTCTACACCTTC
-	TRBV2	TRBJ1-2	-	CASQTGGNYGYTF	TGTGCCAGCCAGACGGGGGGGAACTATGGCTACACCTTC
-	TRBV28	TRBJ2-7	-	CASSYIPEAGVHEQYF	TGTGCCAGCAGTTACATTCCCGAGGCCGGGGTACACGAGCAGTACTTC
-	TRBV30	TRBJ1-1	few	CAWSRSNTEAFF	TGTGCCTGGAGTCGGTCGAACACTGAAGCTTTCTTT
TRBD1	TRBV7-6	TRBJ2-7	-	CASSLYRGQIRNYEQYF	TGTGCCAGCAGCTTATACAGGGGGCAAATAAGAAACTACGAGCAGTACTTC
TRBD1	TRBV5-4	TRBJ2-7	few	CASSRDRETVYF	TGTGCCAGCAGCCGCGACAGGGAGACGGTGTACTTC
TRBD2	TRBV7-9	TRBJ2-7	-	CSSSFSGGSYEQYF	TGTTCCAGCAGCTTTAGCGGGGGGAGCTACGAGCAGTACTTC
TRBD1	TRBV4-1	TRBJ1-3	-	CASSAGGTPFSGNTIYF	TGCGCCAGCTCCGCAGGGGGCACCCCCTTCTCTGGAAACACCATATATTTT
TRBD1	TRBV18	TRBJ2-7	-	CASSHIGTGADYEQYF	TGTGCCAGCTCACACATAGGGACAGGGGCTGACTACGAGCAGTACTTC
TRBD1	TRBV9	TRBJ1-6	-	CASRPETGNNSPLHF	TGTGCCAGCAGACCGGAGACAGGGAATAATTCACCCCTCCACTTT
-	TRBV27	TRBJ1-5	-	CASSSLQGASRYQPQHF	TGTGCCAGCAGTTCCCTACAGGGTGCCTCCAGGTATCAGCCCCAGCATTTT
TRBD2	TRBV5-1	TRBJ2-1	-	CASSPTLAGLGYYNEQFF	TGCGCCAGCAGCCCTACACTAGCGGGTCTTGGATACTACAATGAGCAGTTCTTC
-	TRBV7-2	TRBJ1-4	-	CASSLGRVREKLFF	TGTGCCAGCAGCTTAGGTCGGGTCCGAGAAAAACTGTTTTTT
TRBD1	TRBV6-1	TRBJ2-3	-	CASSAWTGRRTQYF	TGTGCCAGCAGTGCCTGGACAGGGAGGCGTACGCAGTATTTT
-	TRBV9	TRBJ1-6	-	CASSPDSHTSPLHF	TGTGCCAGCAGCCCGGACAGCCATACCTCACCCCTCCACTTT
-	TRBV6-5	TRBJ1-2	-	CASSDRPYGYTF	TGTGCCAGCAGTGACAGGCCCTATGGCTACACCTTC
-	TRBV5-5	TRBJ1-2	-	CARIMAGASGYTF	TGTGCCAGAATCATGGCAGGGGCTAGTGGCTACACCTTC
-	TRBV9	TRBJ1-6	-	CATGKGVGSSYNSPLHF	TGTGCCACGGGAAAGGGAGTGGGGAGCTCCTATAATTCACCCCTCCACTTT
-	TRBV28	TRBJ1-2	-	CASSRGGSTNYGYTF	TGTGCCAGCAGTAGGGGGGGCAGCACTAACTATGGCTACACCTTC
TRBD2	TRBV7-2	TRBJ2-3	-	CASSPGLATDTQYF	TGTGCCAGCAGCCCGGGACTAGCTACAGATACGCAGTATTTT
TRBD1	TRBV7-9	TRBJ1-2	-	CSSSLEGQGSIYGYTF	TGTTCCAGCAGCTTAGAAGGACAGGGCTCCATCTATGGCTACACCTTC
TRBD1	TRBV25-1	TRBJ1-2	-	CASSRGTGEGSLYGYTF	TGTGCCAGCAGCAGAGGGACAGGGGAGGGCTCTCTATATGGCTACACCTTC
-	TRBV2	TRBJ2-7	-	CASSEAVRDPNYEQYF	TGTGCCAGCAGTGAAGCGGTGCGGGATCCTAACTACGAGCAGTACTTC
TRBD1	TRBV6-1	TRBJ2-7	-	CASTSRAGGSYEQYF	TGTGCCAGCACCAGCCGGGCAGGGGGTTCCTACGAGCAGTACTTC
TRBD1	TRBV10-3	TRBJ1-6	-	CAIKKQGEDNSPLHF	TGTGCCATCAAGAAACAGGGGGAAGATAATTCACCCCTCCACTTT
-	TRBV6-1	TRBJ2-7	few	CAIVADSYEQYF	TGTGCCATCGTGGCAGACTCCTACGAGCAGTACTTC
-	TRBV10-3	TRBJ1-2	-	CAISARSPGNGYTF	TGTGCCATCAGTGCCCGGAGTCCCGGAAATGGCTACACCTTC
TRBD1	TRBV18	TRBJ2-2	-	CASSLIAPGGQGNTGELFF	TGTGCCAGCTCACTCATCGCCCCAGGGGGACAGGGGAACACCGGGGAGCTGTTTTTT
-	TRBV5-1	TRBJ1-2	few	CASGDSANGYTF	TGCGCCAGCGGCGACAGTGCAAATGGCTACACCTTC
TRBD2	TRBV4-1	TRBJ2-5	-	CASSPDASGGYQETQYF	TGCGCCAGCAGCCCTGACGCGAGCGGGGGCTACCAAGAGACCCAGTACTTC
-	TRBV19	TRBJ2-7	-	CASSIGNTYEQYF	TGTGCCAGTAGTATAGGCAACACCTACGAGCAGTACTTC
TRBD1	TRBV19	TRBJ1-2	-	CASSTGGWRYTF	TGTGCCAGTAGTACAGGGGGCTGGCGCTACACCTTC
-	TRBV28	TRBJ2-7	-	CASSPHYEQYF	TGTGCCAGCAGTCCCCACTACGAGCAGTACTTC
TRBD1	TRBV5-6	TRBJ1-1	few	CASSSWDRVLEAFF	TGTGCCAGCAGCTCCTGGGACAGGGTTCTTGAAGCTTTCTTT
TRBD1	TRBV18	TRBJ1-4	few	CASSPFQRAGTENEKLFF	TGTGCCAGCTCCCCATTTCAAAGAGCCGGGACAGAGAATGAAAAACTGTTTTTT
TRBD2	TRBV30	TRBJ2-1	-	CAWSVGLAGGSSYNEQFF	TGTGCCTGGAGTGTAGGACTAGCGGGGGGGAGCTCCTACAATGAGCAGTTCTTC
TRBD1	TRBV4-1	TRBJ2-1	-	CATSGQGAYNEQFF	TGCGCAACCTCCGGACAGGGGGCTTACAATGAGCAGTTCTTC
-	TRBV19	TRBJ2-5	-	CASSIVPRTLQETQYF	TGTGCCAGTAGTATAGTTCCCCGGACACTCCAAGAGACCCAGTACTTC
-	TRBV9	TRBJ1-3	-	CASSGGDFGNTIYF	TGTGCCAGCAGTGGGGGGGACTTTGGAAACACCATATATTTT
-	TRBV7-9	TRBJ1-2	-	CASSPFRGIDGYPF	TGTGCCAGCAGCCCGTTCAGAGGGATCGATGGCTACCCCTTC
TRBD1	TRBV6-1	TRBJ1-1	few	CASGWRQGAVAEAFF	TGTGCCAGCGGATGGAGACAGGGGGCGGTGGCTGAAGCTTTCTTT
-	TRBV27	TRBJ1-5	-	CASSLRALDTTSNQPQHF	TGTGCCAGCAGTTTAAGGGCCCTGGACACCACCAGCAATCAGCCCCAGCATTTT